The 27 T cell receptor beta chains in this list originate from one sample, sequenced in a study of cytomegalovirus exposure and HLA in healthy donors. Using immunoSEQ multiplex PCR, the repertoire was profiled, and TCRdb retains in-frame clones only, with some absent. The sample includes approximately 160,000 clones, 80% to 90% of them seen just once. Sequenced: PBMCs. The receptors shown here come from a woman in her late teens or twenties in good health and CMV-seronegative.

The chain carries TRBV7-2 and TRBJ2-3, with TRBD1 matching over 9 bases. The J segment lost 4 bases and the V segment lost 4 bases, leaving 3 bases of the junction unmatched. Germline values: CDR1 SGHTA, CDR2 FQGNSA. The CDR3 has 14 residues. The CDR3 region has the DNA TGTGCCAGCAGCTCTAGACAGGGGGCAGATACGCAGTATTTT. Amino acid sequence: CASSSRQGADTQYF. The full variable domain, completed using reference TRBV7-2 and TRBJ2-3, is GAGVSQSPSNKVTEKGKDVELRCDPISGHTALYWYRQSLGQGLEFLIYFQGNSAPDKSGLPSDRFSAERTGGSVSTLTIQRTQQEDSAVYLCASSSRQGADTQYFGPGTRLTVL.

V usage is TRBV7-2 and J usage is TRBJ1-2; TRBD1 matches 9 bases. J gave up 2 bases and V 3 bases, and 10 bases lay outside the gene matches. Germline lookup yields CDR1 SGHTA and CDR2 FQGNSA. The length of the CDR3 is 17 residues. The CDR3 DNA sequence: TGTGCCAGCAGCTTTAGTACAGGGGGCGGGAAAAACTATGGCTACACCTTC. Its translation is CASSFSTGGGKNYGYTF.

This chain joins TRBV28 and TRBJ2-7; 10 bases map to TRBD1. This CDR3 is 16 amino acids long. Germline V lookup: CDR1 MDHEN, CDR2 SYDVKM. J gave up 5 bases and V 4 bases, and 11 bases lay outside the gene matches. The CDR3 DNA sequence: TGTGCCAGCAGTTCCCCCGGGACAGGGGCCGGGAACGAGCAGTACTTC. Translation: CASSSPGTGAGNEQYF.

The chain recombines TRBV19 with TRBJ1-5; TRBD1 matches 7 bases. J lost 4 bases, V lost 6 bases, and 3 bases had no gene match. The CDR3 covers 13 residues. From germline, CDR1 is LNHDA and CDR2 SQIVND (reference sequence). CDR3 in amino acids: CASSPQGNQPQHF. CDR3 sequence (DNA): TGTGCCAGTAGCCCACAGGGGAATCAGCCCCAGCATTTT.

V gene TRBV7-2 combines with J gene TRBJ2-4; 12 positions agree with TRBD1. The CDR3 loop spans 15 amino acids. Germline trimming cut 1 base from V and 7 bases from J; bases unmatched to any gene: 2. Germline V CDR1 and CDR2: SGHTA, FQGNSA. CDR3 sequence reads: CASSLGGQGANIQYF. CDR3 nucleotide sequence: TGTGCCAGCAGCTTAGGGGGACAGGGGGCTAACATTCAGTACTTC.

The chain is built from TRBV4-1 and TRBJ2-3; TRBD2 might be the D (6 bases). V was trimmed by 6 bases and J by 1 base, leaving 14 bases between them. The CDR3 length is 15 residues. From germline, CDR1 is MGHRA and CDR2 YSYEKL. The CDR3 bases are TGCGCCAGCAGTGGTCTGGGACTCGGCACAGATACGCAGTATTTT. It translates to CASSGLGLGTDTQYF.

This clone was seen a few times. This chain connects TRBV5-6 to TRBJ1-6; 7 positions agree with TRBD1. This CDR3 spans 14 amino acids. Germline trimming cut 5 bases from V and 5 bases from J; bases unmatched to any gene: 4. CDR1 is SGHDT, CDR2 YYEEEE, per germline. The CDR3 here is CASSGTANNSPLHF. The CDR3 nucleotides are TGTGCCAGCAGTGGGACAGCGAATAATTCACCCCTCCACTTT.

This chain joins TRBV6-6 and TRBJ2-2; D unclear. Per the germline V gene, CDR1 is MNHNY and CDR2 is SVGAGI (reference sequence). V was shortened by 4 bases and J by 1 base, with 4 bases between the two germline ends. CDR3 length equals 13 residues. Written as DNA, the CDR3 is TGTGCCAGCAGTTTAGAGAACACCGGGGAGCTGTTTTTT. Its protein product is CASSLENTGELFF.

This chain joins TRBV18 and TRBJ1-1, with 7 nucleotides matching TRBD1. This CDR3 is 13 amino acids long. Unmatched junction bases numbered 2, after V lost 7 bases and J lost 0 bases. Germline CDR1 reads KGHSH; CDR2 reads LQKENI. Written as DNA, the CDR3 is TGTGCCAGCTACAGGGGACTGAACACTGAAGCTTTCTTT. This gives the protein CASYRGLNTEAFF.

Relative to its sample, this clone is medium-sized. This sequence joins TRBV6-1 and TRBJ1-5; TRBD1 matches at 7 bases. Losses at the gene ends were 0 bases for V and 5 bases for J; bases not matched to a gene: 19. Germline-derived CDR1 and CDR2 are MNHNS and SASEGT. The CDR3 consists of 20 residues. CDR3 sequence: CASSEALKGFRTGAYQPQHF. CDR3 DNA: TGTGCCAGCAGTGAAGCGCTCAAGGGATTCCGGACAGGAGCATATCAGCCCCAGCATTTT.

The J gene is TRBJ1-2, the V gene TRBV5-1, with 7 bases fitting TRBD1. CDR1 and CDR2 from the germline V gene are SGHRS and YFSETQ. The CDR3 consists of 16 residues. V dropped 4 bases and J dropped 3; count of bases not matched to a gene: 12. The CDR3 protein is CASSPDKTGVDYGYTF. The DNA for the CDR3 is TGCGCCAGCAGCCCGGACAAAACAGGGGTCGACTATGGCTACACCTTC.

This sequence joins TRBV2 and TRBJ2-5; 8 nucleotides agree with TRBD1. Per germline, CDR1 SNHLY and CDR2 FYNNEI. The CDR3 is made up of 14 amino acids. The J segment lost 2 bases and the V segment lost 6 bases, leaving 5 bases of the junction unmatched. CDR3: CASRGRTGQETQYF. Written as DNA, the CDR3 is TGTGCCAGCAGGGGTAGGACAGGGCAAGAGACCCAGTACTTC.

CDR3 loop: CASSPRGGPGEKLFF. Written as DNA, the CDR3 is TGTGCCAGCAGCCCAAGGGGGGGGCCCGGGGAAAAACTGTTTTTT. The chain couples TRBV5-4 to TRBJ1-4, with TRBD1 as a possible D gene (6 bases). V gave up 4 bases and J gave up 8 bases, with 18 bases separating them. Per germline, CDR1 SGHNT and CDR2 YYREEE (reference sequence). CDR3 length equals 15 residues.

The chain employs TRBV5-4 and TRBJ2-7; possibly TRBD2 for D (6 bases). Trimming cost V 2 bases and J 7 bases, with 16 bases left between them. The CDR3 consists of 14 residues. The germline V gene encodes CDR1 SGHNT and CDR2 YYREEE (reference sequence). CDR3 DNA: TGTGCCAGCAGCTTCCGGGGCGGCAGCGGGGAGCAGTACTTC. Its translation is CASSFRGGSGEQYF.

The V call is TRBV5-4, the J call TRBJ2-7; 8 nucleotides line up with TRBD1. Germline V gene data show CDR1 as SGHNT and CDR2 as YYREEE (reference sequence). The ends lost 0 bases at V and 5 bases at J; junction bases unmatched: 7. The CDR3 consists of 15 residues. The CDR3 sequence: CASSLARQGANEQYF. The CDR3 DNA reads TGTGCCAGCAGCTTGGCACGCCAGGGGGCCAACGAGCAGTACTTC.

In its sample, this clone was seen a few times. The chain links TRBV18 to TRBJ1-4; TRBD1 agrees at 10 bases. This CDR3 has 14 residues. CDR1 is KGHSH, CDR2 LQKENI, per germline. J gave up 4 bases and V 4 bases, and 0 bases lay outside the gene matches. The CDR3 bases are TGTGCCAGCTCACGGGACAGGGGTAATGAAAAACTGTTTTTT. Encoded protein: CASSRDRGNEKLFF.

V usage is TRBV18 and J usage is TRBJ1-1; maybe TRBD1 (5 bases). The CDR3 has 12 amino acids. Germline V gene lookup returns CDR1 KGHSH and CDR2 LQKENI. With 1 base removed from V and 11 bases from J, the gap between germline ends came to 11 bases. The CDR3 coding sequence is TGTGCCAGCTCACCACAGGGGTCCTTCGCTTTCTTT. Protein: CASSPQGSFAFF.

This clone has a handful of counts. The chain joins TRBV2 to TRBJ1-2; tentatively, D is TRBD1 (6 bases). The CDR3 contains 12 residues. CDR1 and CDR2 from the germline V gene are SNHLY and FYNNEI. Trimming stripped 5 bases from V and 2 bases from J, with 6 bases between. Here the CDR3 DNA reads TGTGCCAGCAGTCAGGGGAACTATGGCTACACCTTC. It codes for CASSQGNYGYTF.

The chain recombines TRBV6-1 with TRBJ1-4; no clear D gene. Germline loops: CDR1 MNHNS, CDR2 SASEGT. Trimming stripped 7 bases from V and 5 bases from J, with 17 bases between. CDR3 length: 15 amino acids. This chain's CDR3 is CASTDSAWVNEKLFF. CDR3 nucleotide sequence: TGTGCCAGCACAGATAGCGCATGGGTAAATGAAAAACTGTTTTTT.

V and J are TRBV23-1 and TRBJ2-7, with 7 bases fitting TRBD1. TRBV23-1 is sorted into the ORF group, with uncertain function. The V gene end was trimmed by 0 bases and the J gene end by 0 bases; junction bases not matched to a gene: 8. This CDR3 has 17 residues. DNA of the CDR3: TGCGCCAGCAGTCAATCAACACAGGGGTTGCCCTCCTACGAGCAGTACTTC. It yields the protein CASSQSTQGLPSYEQYF.

This sequence joins TRBV29-1 and TRBJ2-3; 7 bases agree with TRBD1. The CDR3 extends over 15 amino acids. CDR1 is SQVTM, CDR2 ANQGSEA, per germline. The ends lost 1 base at V and 8 bases at J; junction bases unmatched: 12. The CDR3 loop is CSVEAPRQGYRTQYF. The CDR3, as DNA: TGCAGCGTTGAAGCCCCTCGACAGGGTTATCGTACGCAGTATTTT.

The J gene is TRBJ1-5, the V gene TRBV10-3; no definite D call. Germline loops: CDR1 ENHRY, CDR2 SYGVKD. The CDR3 covers 13 residues. Trimming shortened V by 4 bases and J by 5 bases, and 9 bases separated the two germline ends. CDR3 in DNA: TGTGCCATCAGTGGGGCAGCTGATCAGCCCCAGCATTTT. Translation gives CAISGAADQPQHF.

The chain couples TRBV23-1 to TRBJ2-2, with TRBD2 as a possible D gene (6 bases). TRBV23-1 is an ORF, and what it does is uncertain. V lost 7 bases, J lost 0 bases, and 12 bases lay in between. The CDR3 is made up of 15 amino acids. The chain's CDR3 is CASILTRPNTGELFF. CDR3 DNA: TGCGCCAGCATCCTGACTAGACCGAACACCGGGGAGCTGTTTTTT.

This rearrangement joins TRBV9 to TRBJ1-2, with D perhaps TRBD1 (5 bases). The V end lost 2 bases, the J end lost 4 bases, and 12 bases lay between the germline ends. Germline V gene data show CDR1 as SGDLS and CDR2 as YYNGEE. CDR3 size: 14 residues. CDR3 sequence (DNA): TGTGCCAGCAGCGTGCGGGACGTCGCCTATGGCTACACCTTC. This sequence encodes CASSVRDVAYGYTF.

The chain couples TRBV6-5 to TRBJ1-5; D possibly corresponds to TRBD1 (5 bases). The CDR3 has 15 residues. Trimming pared 5 bases from V and 2 bases from J, leaving 13 bases between. The V gene's germline CDR1 is MNHEY and CDR2 SVGAGI. Here the CDR3 reads CASSTGGAGNQPQHF. The CDR3 coding sequence is TGTGCCAGCAGTACAGGAGGGGCAGGCAATCAGCCCCAGCATTTT.

The chain couples TRBV5-8 to TRBJ2-3; D is perhaps TRBD2 (6 bases). Deletions cut 6 bases from V and 4 bases from J, with 15 bases between. The CDR3 sequence is 14 residues long. Germline-derived CDR1 and CDR2 are SGHTS and YDEGEE. CDR3 in amino acids: CASNSLAASDTQYF. For the CDR3, the DNA is TGTGCCAGCAACTCCTTAGCGGCCTCAGATACGCAGTATTTT. The full variable domain, rest sourced from reference TRBV5-8 and TRBJ2-3, is EAGVTQSPTHLIKTRGQQATLRCSPISGHTSVYWYQQALGLGLQFLLWYDEGEERNRGNFPPRFSGRQFPNYSSELNVNALELEDSALYLCASNSLAASDTQYFGPGTRLTVL.

This clone was seen a few times. The chain links TRBV30 to TRBJ1-5, with D uncertain. The CDR3 runs 14 residues. V was shortened by 0 bases and J by 6 bases, with 12 bases between the two germline ends. Germline V gene lookup returns CDR1 GTSNPN and CDR2 SVGIG (reference sequence). The CDR3 is CAWSVLSHFQPQHF. CDR3 coding DNA: TGTGCCTGGAGTGTACTCTCCCATTTTCAGCCCCAGCATTTT.